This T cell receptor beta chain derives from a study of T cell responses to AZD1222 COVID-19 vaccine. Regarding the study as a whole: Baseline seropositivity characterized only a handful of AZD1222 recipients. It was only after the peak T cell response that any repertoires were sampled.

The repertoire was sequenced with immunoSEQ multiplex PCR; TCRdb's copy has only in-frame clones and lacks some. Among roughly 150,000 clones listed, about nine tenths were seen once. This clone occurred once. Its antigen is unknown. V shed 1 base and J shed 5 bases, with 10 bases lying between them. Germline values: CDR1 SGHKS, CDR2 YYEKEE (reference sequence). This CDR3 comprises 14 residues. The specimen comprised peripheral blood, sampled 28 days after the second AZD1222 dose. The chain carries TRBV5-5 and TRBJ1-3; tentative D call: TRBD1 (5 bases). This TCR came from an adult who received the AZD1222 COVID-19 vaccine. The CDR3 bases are TGTGCCAGCAGCTTGAGGGGTTCGAGAAACACCATATATTTT. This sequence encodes CASSLRGSRNTIYF.